Below, 29 T cell receptor beta chains from the same sample are listed, as sequenced in a study of vaccination effects on CD4 cells after COVID-19. These receptors lack a known antigen. Assay: immunoSEQ multiplex PCR; the TCRdb copy retains only in-frame clones and omits some. The data show roughly 59,000 clones, around four fifths seen once. After expansion with viral peptide pools in the ViraFEST assay, antigen-specific CD4+ T cells were sequenced. Subsequent to a culture period of under twelve days, CD4+ T cells were isolated. Every participant took two doses of the BNT162b2 or mRNA-1273 vaccine. The sequences come from CD4+ T cells from PBMCs cultured with HCoV-OC43 spike peptides, collected after COVID-19 vaccination. Subset denoted: HCoV-OC43 spike overlapping peptide pool stimulation. All receptors derive from a human donor who received a COVID-19 vaccine.

The genes are TRBV24-1 and TRBJ2-1; 9 bases match TRBD2. Per the germline V gene, CDR1 is KGHDR and CDR2 is SFDVKD. CDR3 size: 17 residues. The V segment lost 0 bases and the J segment 4 bases; nucleotides outside the gene matches: 6. Here the CDR3 DNA reads TGTGCCACCAGTGATTTGGCTAGCGGGACGGAATACAATGAGCAGTTCTTC. Encoded protein: CATSDLASGTEYNEQFF.

The chain couples TRBV19 to TRBJ1-1; D may be TRBD1 (6 bases). The CDR3 length is 12 residues. Germline CDR1 reads LNHDA; CDR2 reads SQIVND (reference sequence). The V end lost 5 bases, the J end lost 5 bases, and 9 bases lay between the germline ends. The CDR3 reads CASSQGRTEAFF. The CDR3, as DNA: TGTGCCAGTAGTCAGGGGCGAACTGAAGCTTTCTTT.

The V and J genes are TRBV4-3 and TRBJ1-6; a possible D gene is TRBD1 (6 bases). Per the germline V gene, CDR1 is LGHNA and CDR2 is YSLEER. V gave up 0 bases and J gave up 10 bases, with 19 bases separating them. This CDR3 spans 17 amino acids. The CDR3 region has the DNA TGCGCCAGCAGCCAAGATTCCGGGGGCGGGGGTAGGTCACCCCTCCACTTT. Its translation is CASSQDSGGGGRSPLHF.

This clone was observed a handful of times. The rearrangement uses TRBV7-9 and TRBJ2-7; D gene ambiguous. Germline V gene data show CDR1 as SEHNR and CDR2 as FQNEAQ (reference sequence). Trimming took off 8 bases at V and 5 bases at J, with 4 bases between the two ends. The CDR3 sequence is 9 residues long. The CDR3 bases are TGTGCCAGCGGACACGAGCAGTACGTC. It specifies CASGHEQYV.

The chain is built from TRBV2 and TRBJ2-7; the D call may be TRBD1 or TRBD2 (5 bases each). Germline V gives CDR1 SNHLY, CDR2 FYNNEI. The CDR3 runs to 14 residues. With 2 bases removed from V and 8 bases from J, the gap between germline ends came to 16 bases. For the CDR3, the DNA is TGTGCCAGCAGTGAACCTAGGGGACCTGTTAAGCAGTACGTC. Protein sequence: CASSEPRGPVKQYV.

V is TRBV11-3 and J is TRBJ2-5; D remains unclear. Trimming removed 5 bases at V and 4 bases at J, with 11 bases between. The CDR3 totals 13 residues. Germline V gives CDR1 SGHNT, CDR2 YENEEA. The chain's CDR3 is CASSLNPGETQYF. Here the CDR3 DNA reads TGTGCCAGCAGCCTCAATCCGGGAGAGACCCAGTACTTC.

V usage is TRBV9 and J usage is TRBJ2-2; D ambiguous. The CDR3 length is 15 residues. V was shortened by 3 bases and J by 5 bases, with 14 bases between the two germline ends. In germline, CDR1 is SGDLS, CDR2 YYNGEE. DNA of the CDR3: TGTGCCAGCAGCGGCCGGACGGCCGGGACCGGGGAGCTGTTTTTT. It is translated as CASSGRTAGTGELFF.

This clone was detected only a few times. This sequence joins TRBV15 and TRBJ1-5, with D unresolved. Germline V gene data show CDR1 as LNHNV and CDR2 as YYDKDF (reference sequence). This CDR3 has 15 amino acids. Trimming took off 4 bases at V and 4 bases at J, with 14 bases between the two ends. The CDR3 DNA reads as TGTGCCACCAGCACCTCTAGTAGAGGAAATCAGCCCCAGCATTTT. Encoded protein: CATSTSSRGNQPQHF.

The chain joins TRBV19 to TRBJ1-5; D unresolved. This CDR3 spans 14 amino acids. Looked up from germline, CDR1 is LNHDA and CDR2 is SQIVND (reference sequence). V gave up 0 bases and J gave up 4 bases, with 7 bases separating them. The CDR3 DNA sequence: TGTGCCAGTAGTATAGAAGACGGTAATCAGCCCCAGCATTTT. As protein: CASSIEDGNQPQHF.

The V gene is TRBV14, the J gene TRBJ1-5; D not resolved. The germline V and J ends were trimmed by 0 bases and 5 bases, with 5 bases remaining between them. Germline V CDR1 and CDR2: SGHDN, FVKESK. The CDR3 extends over 13 amino acids. CDR3 region: CASSQDRDQPQHF. The CDR3 DNA follows: TGTGCCAGCAGCCAAGATCGGGATCAGCCCCAGCATTTT.

The chain links TRBV7-8 to TRBJ2-2; D possibly uses TRBD1 or TRBD2 (5 bases each). V was cut by 6 bases and J by 6 bases, with 11 bases left in between. Germline CDR1 reads SGHVS; CDR2 reads FQNEAQ. This CDR3 has 13 amino acids. This CDR3 is CASRMQGPGELFF. The CDR3, as DNA: TGTGCCAGCAGGATGCAGGGACCCGGGGAGCTGTTTTTT.

J is TRBJ1-4 and V is TRBV29-1; perhaps TRBD1 as D (6 bases). Germline CDR1 is SQVTM and CDR2 is ANQGSEA. The CDR3 extends over 13 amino acids. Trimming removed 7 bases from V and 8 bases from J, with 17 bases in between. The CDR3 here is CSAERGGNEKLFF. The CDR3 coding sequence is TGCAGCGCCGAGAGGGGGGGGAACGAAAAACTGTTTTTT. Variable domain in full (rest from reference TRBV29-1 and TRBJ1-4): SAVISQKPSRDICQRGTSLTIQCQVDSQVTMMFWYRQQPGQSLTLIATANQGSEATYESGFVIDKFPISRPNLTFSTLTVSNMSPEDSSIYLCSAERGGNEKLFFGSGTQLSVL.

Details on this clone: At one boundary the junction diverges from the germline segment, which might be a read error. This chain uses TRBV3-1 (or the pseudogene TRBV3-2) with TRBJ1-4; the D gene is possibly TRBD1 (6 bases). Germline CDR1 reads LGHDT; CDR2 reads YNNKEL (reference sequence). This CDR3 comprises 15 residues. In nucleotides, the CDR3 is TGTGCCAGCAGCAAAACAGGGACAACTGATGAAAAACTGTTTTTT. Residues: CASSKTGTTDEKLFF.

The chain couples TRBV19 to TRBJ1-2, with a weak D call TRBD1 (5 bases). Germline V CDR1 and CDR2: LNHDA, SQIVND (reference sequence). V lost 3 bases, J lost 8 bases, and 16 bases lay in between. This CDR3 is 14 amino acids long. The CDR3 here is CASSMRQGSGGYTF. CDR3 nucleotide sequence: TGTGCCAGTAGTATGCGCCAGGGCTCGGGCGGCTACACCTTC.

This chain joins TRBV27 and TRBJ2-3; TRBD1 agrees at 10 bases. There are 16 residues in the CDR3. The trim removed 4 bases at V and 2 bases at J, leaving 6 bases unmatched. Germline CDR1 is MNHEY and CDR2 is SMNVEV (reference sequence). The CDR3 is CASSSWGQGNTDTQYF. DNA for the CDR3: TGTGCCAGCAGTTCCTGGGGACAGGGGAACACAGATACGCAGTATTTT.

The chain joins TRBV30 to TRBJ1-5, with D hard to call. Trimming took off 5 bases at V and 0 bases at J, with 8 bases between the two ends. The CDR3 has 13 amino acids. Germline lookup yields CDR1 GTSNPN and CDR2 SVGIG (reference sequence). Written as DNA, the CDR3 is TGTGCCTGGGCAGGTGGTAGCAATCAGCCCCAGCATTTT. Translation gives CAWAGGSNQPQHF. The complete variable domain, with remaining parts taken from reference TRBV30 and TRBJ1-5, reads SQTIHQWPATLVQPVGSPLSLECTVEGTSNPNLYWYRQAAGRGLQLLFYSVGIGQISSEVPQNLSASRPQDRQFILSSKKLLLSDSGFYLCAWAGGSNQPQHFGDGTRLSIL.

The chain has TRBV25-1 and TRBJ2-6; D remains unclear. Trimming removed 6 bases at V and 2 bases at J, with 5 bases between. Looked up from germline, CDR1 is MGHDK and CDR2 is SYGVNS. This CDR3 is 13 amino acids long. CDR3 sequence: CASSVTGANVLTF. In DNA form, the CDR3 reads TGTGCCAGCAGCGTAACTGGGGCCAACGTCCTGACTTTC. Using reference TRBV25-1 and TRBJ2-6 for the parts outside the CDR3, the full variable domain is EADIYQTPRYLVIGTGKKITLECSQTMGHDKMYWYQQDPGMELHLIHYSYGVNSTEKGDLSSESTVSRIRTEHFPLTLESARPSHTSQYLCASSVTGANVLTFGAGSRLTVL.

V gene TRBV27 combines with J gene TRBJ1-1; D is unresolved. There are 13 residues in the CDR3. Trimming pared 0 bases from V and 11 bases from J, leaving 13 bases between. Germline V gene sequence: CDR1 MNHEY, CDR2 SMNVEV (reference sequence). The CDR3: CASSLSGRTQAFF. CDR3 in DNA: TGTGCCAGCAGTTTATCGGGCCGGACCCAGGCTTTCTTT.

The V and J genes are TRBV5-8 and TRBJ2-6, with 9 positions matching TRBD2. V lost 4 bases and J lost 2; bases outside the gene matches: 10. This CDR3 spans 18 amino acids. Germline V gene lookup returns CDR1 SGHTS and CDR2 YDEGEE. In DNA, the CDR3 is TGTGCCAGCAGCGTACCGGCGGGGGGGCCCCCTGGGGCCAACGTCCTGACTTTC. Protein: CASSVPAGGPPGANVLTF.

This clone was recorded a few times. The chain couples TRBV6-5 to TRBJ1-5; D is undetermined. There are 13 residues in the CDR3. Germline assignment: CDR1 MNHEY and CDR2 SVGAGI. Deletions cut 3 bases from V and 3 bases from J, with 6 bases between. This CDR3 is CASSYQVNQPQHF. The CDR3, as DNA: TGTGCCAGCAGTTATCAGGTCAATCAGCCCCAGCATTTT.

The rearrangement uses TRBV5-4 and TRBJ2-1; D not certain. Trimming pared 0 bases from V and 1 base from J, leaving 5 bases between. The CDR3 sequence is 14 residues long. Looked up from germline, CDR1 is SGHNT and CDR2 is YYREEE (reference sequence). The DNA of the CDR3 is TGTGCCAGCAGCTTGGCACTTTCCTACAATGAGCAGTTCTTC. Translation: CASSLALSYNEQFF.

This CDR3 reads CASSYGRQDNEQFF. CDR3 DNA: TGTGCCAGTAGCTACGGCCGACAGGACAATGAGCAGTTCTTC. The rearrangement links TRBV19 to TRBJ2-1; D possibly corresponds to TRBD1 (6 bases). The CDR3 is 14 residues long. CDR1 and CDR2 from the germline V gene are LNHDA and SQIVND (reference sequence). The V end lost 6 bases, the J end lost 5 bases, and 14 bases lay between the germline ends. Together with reference TRBV19 and TRBJ2-1, the CDR3 gives the full variable domain: DGGITQSPKYLFRKEGQNVTLSCEQNLNHDAMYWYRQDPGQGLRLIYYSQIVNDFQKGDIAEGYSVSREKKESFPLTVTSAQKNPTAFYLCASSYGRQDNEQFFGPGTRLTVL.

This chain connects TRBV2 to TRBJ1-4; D unresolved. CDR3 length: 11 residues. The V and J ends lost 8 bases and 11 bases respectively, with 12 bases between them. Germline V gene data show CDR1 as SNHLY and CDR2 as FYNNEI. The CDR3 sequence is CASGDDVKLFF. In nucleotides, the CDR3 is TGTGCCAGCGGAGACGACGTGAAACTGTTTTTT. The whole variable domain, remainder taken from reference TRBV2 and TRBJ1-4, is EPEVTQTPSHQVTQMGQEVILRCVPISNHLYFYWYRQILGQKVEFLVSFYNNEISEKSEIFDDQFSVERPDGSNFTLKIRSTKLEDSAMYFCASGDDVKLFFGSGTQLSVL.

CDR3 in amino acids: CASSLAGLSYNEQFF. The DNA for the CDR3 is TGTGCCAGCAGCCTAGCGGGTCTCTCCTACAATGAGCAGTTCTTC. The chain uses TRBV5-4 and TRBJ2-1; 8 nucleotides match TRBD2. The trim removed 4 bases at V and 0 bases at J, leaving 3 bases unmatched. This CDR3 spans 15 amino acids. Germline V gene sequence: CDR1 SGHNT, CDR2 YYREEE (reference sequence). Together with reference TRBV5-4 and TRBJ2-1, the CDR3 gives the full variable domain: ETGVTQSPTHLIKTRGQQVTLRCSSQSGHNTVSWYQQALGQGPQFIFQYYREEENGRGNFPPRFSGLQFPNYSSELNVNALELDDSALYLCASSLAGLSYNEQFFGPGTRLTVL.

The chain combines TRBV4-3 with TRBJ2-1; D remains unclear. Between the trimmed V and J ends, which lost 2 bases and 2 bases, there was a span of 7 bases. CDR1 LGHNA and CDR2 YSLEER come from the germline V gene. CDR3 size: 14 residues. CDR3 region: CASSQSVTYNEQFF. The CDR3 nucleotides read TGCGCCAGCAGCCAAAGCGTCACCTACAATGAGCAGTTCTTC.

The rearrangement links TRBV5-6 to TRBJ2-1; D might be TRBD1 (6 bases). Between the trimmed V and J ends, which lost 2 bases and 5 bases, there was a span of 17 bases. The CDR3 is made up of 16 amino acids. CDR1 and CDR2 (germline): SGHDT, YYEEEE. This chain's CDR3 is CASSFQGNTGNNEQFF. The CDR3 nucleotides read TGTGCCAGCAGCTTCCAGGGGAACACTGGGAACAATGAGCAGTTCTTC.

This clone was counted a few times. The chain couples TRBV3-1 (or the pseudogene TRBV3-2) to TRBJ1-1, with D tentatively TRBD1 (5 bases). Germline V gives CDR1 LGHDT, CDR2 YNNKEL (reference sequence). The CDR3 is 12 residues long. The V end was cut by 5 bases, the J end by 5 bases, with 9 bases between. The DNA of the CDR3 is TGTGCCAGCAGCGGGGGGGGAACTGAAGCTTTCTTT. It encodes CASSGGGTEAFF.

The chain carries TRBV7-8 and TRBJ1-3; D uncertain. The germline gives CDR1 SGHVS, CDR2 FQNEAQ. V was shortened by 1 base and J by 0 bases, with 4 bases between the two germline ends. CDR3 length: 14 residues. In DNA form, the CDR3 reads TGTGCCAGCAGCTTAGGGGGCTCTGGAAACACCATATATTTT. Amino acid sequence: CASSLGGSGNTIYF.

A remark on this clone: Other DNA sequences in the same sample also yield this CDR3. This rearrangement joins TRBV6-5 to TRBJ1-1; D unclear. V lost 2 bases, J lost 5 bases, and 6 bases lay in between. The CDR3 runs to 12 residues. Germline values: CDR1 MNHEY, CDR2 SVGAGI. The CDR3 region has the DNA TGTGCCAGCAGTTACAGGGATACTGAAGCTTTCTTT. Translated: CASSYRDTEAFF.